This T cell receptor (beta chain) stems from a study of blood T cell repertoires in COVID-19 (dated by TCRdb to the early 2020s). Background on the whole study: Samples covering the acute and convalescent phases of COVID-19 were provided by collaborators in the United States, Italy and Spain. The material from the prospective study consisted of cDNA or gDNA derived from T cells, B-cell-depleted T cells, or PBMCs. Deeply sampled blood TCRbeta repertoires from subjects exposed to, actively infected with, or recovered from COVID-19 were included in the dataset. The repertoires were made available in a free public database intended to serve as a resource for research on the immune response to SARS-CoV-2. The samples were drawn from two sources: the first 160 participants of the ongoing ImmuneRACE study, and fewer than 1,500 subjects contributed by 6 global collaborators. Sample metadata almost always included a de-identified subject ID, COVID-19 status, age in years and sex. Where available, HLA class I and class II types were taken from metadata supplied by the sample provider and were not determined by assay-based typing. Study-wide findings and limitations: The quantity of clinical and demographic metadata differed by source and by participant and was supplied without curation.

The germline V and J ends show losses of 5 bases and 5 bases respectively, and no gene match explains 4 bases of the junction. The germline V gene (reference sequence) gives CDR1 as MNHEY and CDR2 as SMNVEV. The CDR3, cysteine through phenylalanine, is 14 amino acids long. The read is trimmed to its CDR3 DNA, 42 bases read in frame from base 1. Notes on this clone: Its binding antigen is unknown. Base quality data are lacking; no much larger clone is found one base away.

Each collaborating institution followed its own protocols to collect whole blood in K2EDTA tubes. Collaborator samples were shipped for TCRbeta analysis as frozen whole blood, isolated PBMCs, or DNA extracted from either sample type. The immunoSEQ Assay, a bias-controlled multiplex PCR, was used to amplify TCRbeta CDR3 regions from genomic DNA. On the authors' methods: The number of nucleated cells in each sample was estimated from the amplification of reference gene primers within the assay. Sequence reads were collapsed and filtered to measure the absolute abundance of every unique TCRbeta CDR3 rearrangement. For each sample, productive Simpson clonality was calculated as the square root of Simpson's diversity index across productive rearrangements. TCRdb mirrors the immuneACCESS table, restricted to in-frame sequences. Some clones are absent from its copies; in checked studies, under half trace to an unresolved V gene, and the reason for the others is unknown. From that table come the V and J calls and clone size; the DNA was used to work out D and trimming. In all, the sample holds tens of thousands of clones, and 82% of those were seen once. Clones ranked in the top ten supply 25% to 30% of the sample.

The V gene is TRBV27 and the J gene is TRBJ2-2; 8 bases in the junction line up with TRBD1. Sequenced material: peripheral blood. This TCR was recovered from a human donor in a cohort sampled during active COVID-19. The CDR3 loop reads CASSPRTGTGELFF. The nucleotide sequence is TGTGCCAGCAGTCCCCGGACAGGGACCGGGGAGCTGTTTTTT.